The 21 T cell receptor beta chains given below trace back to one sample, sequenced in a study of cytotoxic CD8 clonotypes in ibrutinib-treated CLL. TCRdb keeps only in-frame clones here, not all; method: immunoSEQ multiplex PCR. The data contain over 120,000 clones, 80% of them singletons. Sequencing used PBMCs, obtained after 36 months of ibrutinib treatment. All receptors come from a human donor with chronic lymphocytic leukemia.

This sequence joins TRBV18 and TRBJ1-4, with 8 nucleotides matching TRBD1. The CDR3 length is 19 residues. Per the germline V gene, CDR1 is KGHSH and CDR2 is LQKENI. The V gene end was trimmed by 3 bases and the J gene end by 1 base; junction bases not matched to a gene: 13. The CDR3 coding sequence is TGTGCCAGCTCACCGCACCGTCCCGGACAGGGAGTAACTAATGAAAAACTGTTTTTT. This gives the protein CASSPHRPGQGVTNEKLFF. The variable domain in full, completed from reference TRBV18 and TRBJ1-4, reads NAGVMQNPRHLVRRRGQEARLRCSPMKGHSHVYWYRQLPEEGLKFMVYLQKENIIDESGMPKERFSAEFPKEGPSILRIQQVVRGDSAAYFCASSPHRPGQGVTNEKLFFGSGTQLSVL.

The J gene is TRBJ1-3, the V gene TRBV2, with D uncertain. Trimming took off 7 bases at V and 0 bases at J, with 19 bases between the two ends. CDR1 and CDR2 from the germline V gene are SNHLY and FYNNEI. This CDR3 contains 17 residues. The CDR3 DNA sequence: TGTGCCAGCAAAACGAGGCAGGTCCTCCCCTCTGGAAACACCATATATTTT. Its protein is CASKTRQVLPSGNTIYF.

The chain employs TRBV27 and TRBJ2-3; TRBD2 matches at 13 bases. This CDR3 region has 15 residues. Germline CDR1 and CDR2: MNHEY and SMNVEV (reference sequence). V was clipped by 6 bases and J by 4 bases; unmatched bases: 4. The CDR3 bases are TGTGCCAGCAGAAGGACTAGCGGGAGAGCAGATACGCAGTATTTT. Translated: CASRRTSGRADTQYF.

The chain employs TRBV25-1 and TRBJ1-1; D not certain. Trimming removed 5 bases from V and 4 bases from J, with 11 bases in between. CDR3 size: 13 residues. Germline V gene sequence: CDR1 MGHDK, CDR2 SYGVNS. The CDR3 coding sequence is TGTGCCAGCAGTCGAACGCTTTTCACTGAAGCTTTCTTT. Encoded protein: CASSRTLFTEAFF. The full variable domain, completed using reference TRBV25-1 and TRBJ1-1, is EADIYQTPRYLVIGTGKKITLECSQTMGHDKMYWYQQDPGMELHLIHYSYGVNSTEKGDLSSESTVSRIRTEHFPLTLESARPSHTSQYLCASSRTLFTEAFFGQGTRLTVV.

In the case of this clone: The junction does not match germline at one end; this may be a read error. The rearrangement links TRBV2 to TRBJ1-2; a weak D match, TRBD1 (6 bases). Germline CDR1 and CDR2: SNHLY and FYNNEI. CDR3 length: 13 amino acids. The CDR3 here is CVSGGQGSYGYTF. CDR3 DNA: TGTGTCAGCGGCGGGCAGGGGAGCTATGGCTACACCTTC.

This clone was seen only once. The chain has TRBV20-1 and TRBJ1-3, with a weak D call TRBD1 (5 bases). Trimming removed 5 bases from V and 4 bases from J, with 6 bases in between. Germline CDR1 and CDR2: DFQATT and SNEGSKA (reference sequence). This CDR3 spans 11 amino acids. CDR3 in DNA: TGCAGTGCTGGGGGGGGAAACACCATATATTTT. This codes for CSAGGGNTIYF.

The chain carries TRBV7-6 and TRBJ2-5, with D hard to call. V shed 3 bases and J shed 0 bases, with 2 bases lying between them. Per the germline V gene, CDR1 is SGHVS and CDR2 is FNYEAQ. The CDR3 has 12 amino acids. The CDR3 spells CASSLDQETQYF. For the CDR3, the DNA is TGTGCCAGCAGCTTGGACCAAGAGACCCAGTACTTC.

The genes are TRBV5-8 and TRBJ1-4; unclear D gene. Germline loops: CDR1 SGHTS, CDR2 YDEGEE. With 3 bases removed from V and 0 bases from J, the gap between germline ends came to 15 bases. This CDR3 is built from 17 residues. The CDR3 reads CASSYGRGTATNEKLFF. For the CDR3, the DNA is TGTGCCAGCAGCTACGGACGAGGCACTGCAACTAATGAAAAACTGTTTTTT.

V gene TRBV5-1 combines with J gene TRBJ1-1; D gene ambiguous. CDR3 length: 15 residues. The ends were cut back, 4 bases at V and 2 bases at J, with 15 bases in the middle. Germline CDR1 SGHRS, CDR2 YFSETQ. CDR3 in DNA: TGCGCCAGCAGCCCGGTCGCGATGGGAAACACTGAAGCTTTCTTT. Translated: CASSPVAMGNTEAFF. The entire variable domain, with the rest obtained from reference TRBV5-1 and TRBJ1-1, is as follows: KAGVTQTPRYLIKTRGQQVTLSCSPISGHRSVSWYQQTPGQGLQFLFEYFSETQRNKGNFPGRFSGRQFSNSRSEMNVSTLELGDSALYLCASSPVAMGNTEAFFGQGTRLTVV.

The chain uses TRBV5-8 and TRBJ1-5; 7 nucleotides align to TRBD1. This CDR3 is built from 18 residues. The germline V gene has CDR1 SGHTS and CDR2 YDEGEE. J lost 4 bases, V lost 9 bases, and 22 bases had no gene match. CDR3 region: CATTTHGNRGSLNQPQHF. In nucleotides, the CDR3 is TGTGCCACCACGACTCACGGTAACAGGGGATCGTTGAATCAGCCCCAGCATTTT.

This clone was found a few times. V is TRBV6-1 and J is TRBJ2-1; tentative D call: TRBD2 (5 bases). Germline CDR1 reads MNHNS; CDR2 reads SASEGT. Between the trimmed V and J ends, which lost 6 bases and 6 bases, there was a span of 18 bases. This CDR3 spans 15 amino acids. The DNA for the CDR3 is TGTGCCAGCAGCTCCGGACTCGAAGCAATCAATGAGCAGTTCTTC. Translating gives CASSSGLEAINEQFF.

The CDR3 loop reads CATTVTPANYGYTF. The CDR3 DNA sequence: TGTGCTACTACAGTAACACCAGCCAACTATGGCTACACCTTC. The chain is built from TRBV12-5 and TRBJ1-2; D gene unclear. Trimming removed 10 bases at V and 2 bases at J, with 17 bases between. Germline loops: CDR1 LGHNT, CDR2 FRNRAP. The CDR3 totals 14 residues.

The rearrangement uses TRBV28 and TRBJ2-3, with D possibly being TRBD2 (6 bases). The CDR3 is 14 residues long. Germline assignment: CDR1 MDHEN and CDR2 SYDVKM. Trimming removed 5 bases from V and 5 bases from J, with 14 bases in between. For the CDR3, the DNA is TGTGCCAGCAGTCCGAGACTAGTAGGAGATACGCAGTATTTT. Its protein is CASSPRLVGDTQYF.

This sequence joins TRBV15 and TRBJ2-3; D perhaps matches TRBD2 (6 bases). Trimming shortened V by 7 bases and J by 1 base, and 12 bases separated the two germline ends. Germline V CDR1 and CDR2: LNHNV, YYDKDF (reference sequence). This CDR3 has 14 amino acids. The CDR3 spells CATKQRRGTDTQYF. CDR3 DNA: TGTGCCACCAAGCAGCGGAGGGGCACAGATACGCAGTATTTT.

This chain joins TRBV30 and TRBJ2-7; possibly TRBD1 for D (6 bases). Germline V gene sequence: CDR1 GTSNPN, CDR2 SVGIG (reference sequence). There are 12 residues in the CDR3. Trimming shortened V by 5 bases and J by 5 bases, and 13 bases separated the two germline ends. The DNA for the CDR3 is TGTGCCTGGGGCGGACAGACAGACGAGCAGTACTTC. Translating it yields CAWGGQTDEQYF.

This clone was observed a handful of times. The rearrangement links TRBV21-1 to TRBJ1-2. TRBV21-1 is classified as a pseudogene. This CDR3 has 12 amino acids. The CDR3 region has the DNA TGTGTGGGGGAGGGACCTAACTATGGCTACACCTTC. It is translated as CVGEGPNYGYTF.

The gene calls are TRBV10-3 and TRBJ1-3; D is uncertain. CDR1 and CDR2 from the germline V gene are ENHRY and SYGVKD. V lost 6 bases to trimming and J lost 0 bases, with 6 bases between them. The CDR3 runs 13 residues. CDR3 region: CAISPNSGNTIYF. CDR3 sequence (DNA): TGTGCCATCAGCCCGAACTCTGGAAACACCATATATTTT.

CDR3 bases: TGTGCCAGCAGTTCCCAGGGGACCCATCAGCCCCAGCATTTT. Residues: CASSSQGTHQPQHF. The genes are TRBV27 and TRBJ1-5; the D gene is possibly TRBD1 (6 bases). Germline V CDR1 and CDR2: MNHEY, SMNVEV (reference sequence). The CDR3 runs to 14 residues. V dropped 4 bases and J dropped 5 bases, with 12 bases sitting between them.

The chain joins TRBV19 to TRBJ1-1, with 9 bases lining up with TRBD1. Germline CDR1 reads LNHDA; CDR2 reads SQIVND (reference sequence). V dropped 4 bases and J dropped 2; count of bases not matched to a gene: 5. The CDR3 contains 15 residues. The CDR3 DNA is TGTGCCAGTAGTAGACGGGACAGGGAAAACACTGAAGCTTTCTTT. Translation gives CASSRRDRENTEAFF.

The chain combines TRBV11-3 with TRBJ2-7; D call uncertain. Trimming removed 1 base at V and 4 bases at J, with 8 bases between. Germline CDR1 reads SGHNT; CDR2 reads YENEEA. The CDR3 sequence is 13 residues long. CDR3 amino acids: CASSLGLTYEQYF. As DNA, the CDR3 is TGTGCCAGCAGCTTAGGTCTGACATACGAGCAGTACTTC.

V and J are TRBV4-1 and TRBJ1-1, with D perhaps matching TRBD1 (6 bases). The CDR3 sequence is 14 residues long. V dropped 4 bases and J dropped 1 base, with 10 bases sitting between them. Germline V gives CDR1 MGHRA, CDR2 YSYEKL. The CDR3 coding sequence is TGCGCCAGCAGCCCACCAGGGGAGAACACTGAAGCTTTCTTT. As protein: CASSPPGENTEAFF.